The 10 T cell receptor beta chains in this list originate from one sample, sequenced in a study of siplizumab effects on memory and regulatory T cells. Here immunoSEQ multiplex PCR was the method, and the copy in TCRdb shows in-frame clones only, minus some. The profile covers some 96,000 clones, with about 94% appearing a single time and approximately 1.4% taken by the ten largest. The sequenced material came from non-Treg CD4+ T cells sorted from blood. The receptors come from a human donor in good health.

The rearrangement uses TRBV10-3 and TRBJ1-1; 7 bases fit TRBD1. Losses at the gene ends were 3 bases for V and 4 bases for J; bases not matched to a gene: 5. The CDR3 loop spans 14 amino acids. The germline V gene encodes CDR1 ENHRY and CDR2 SYGVKD. The CDR3 here is CAISDTGVRTEAFF. The CDR3 coding sequence is TGTGCCATCAGTGATACAGGGGTGCGCACTGAAGCTTTCTTT.

The V gene is TRBV18, the J gene TRBJ2-7; D may correspond to TRBD1 or TRBD2 (7 bases each). The CDR3 contains 15 residues. Germline CDR1 and CDR2: KGHSH and LQKENI. Trimming stripped 3 bases from V and 3 bases from J, with 15 bases between. This CDR3 reads CASSPATRGGYEQYF. The CDR3 region has the DNA TGTGCCAGCTCACCCGCGACCAGGGGGGGCTACGAGCAGTACTTC.

This chain links TRBV2 with TRBJ2-2, with 7 positions matching TRBD1. The CDR3 is 14 residues long. Germline CDR1 is SNHLY and CDR2 is FYNNEI. V was clipped by 8 bases and J by 0 bases; unmatched bases: 3. CDR3 residues: CASRDSSNTGELFF. The CDR3 DNA sequence: TGTGCCAGCCGGGACAGTTCGAACACCGGGGAGCTGTTTTTT.

J is TRBJ2-7 and V is TRBV28; 7 nucleotides align to TRBD1. The junction had 2 bases not matched to a gene; V was cut back by 3 bases and J by 6 bases. This CDR3 spans 12 amino acids. Germline CDR1 MDHEN, CDR2 SYDVKM. The CDR3 region is CASSFRGSEQYF. CDR3 nucleotide sequence: TGTGCCAGCAGTTTCAGGGGGAGCGAGCAGTACTTC.

The chain carries TRBV7-9 and TRBJ1-1; D is undetermined. CDR1 and CDR2 from the germline V gene are SEHNR and FQNEAQ (reference sequence). Trimming left V 0 bases short and J 6 bases short, with 17 bases between. The CDR3 is 16 amino acids. Here the CDR3 DNA reads TGTGCCAGCAGCTTAGCGGCCGGGCCAAACCCCGCTGAAGCTTTCTTT. This sequence encodes CASSLAAGPNPAEAFF.

The V gene is TRBV7-3, the J gene TRBJ2-1; no reliable D call. V was clipped by 2 bases and J by 0 bases, with 8 bases between them. The CDR3 has 15 amino acids. Germline loops: CDR1 SGHTA, CDR2 FQGTGA. CDR3 in amino acids: CASSLLLSSYNEQFF. CDR3 DNA: TGTGCCAGCAGCTTACTACTTAGCTCCTACAATGAGCAGTTCTTC.

The chain combines TRBV7-2 with TRBJ2-2; D gene uncertain. Germline V lookup: CDR1 SGHTA, CDR2 FQGNSA. The V end lost 7 bases, the J end lost 1 base, and 4 bases lay between the germline ends. The CDR3 extends over 12 amino acids. Written as DNA, the CDR3 is TGTGCCAGCAATGAGAACACCGGGGAGCTGTTTTTT. Residues: CASNENTGELFF.

CDR3 DNA: TGTGCCAGCAGTGCGGGGCAGGCGGAGACCCAGTACTTC. Encoded protein: CASSAGQAETQYF. The V and J genes are TRBV2 and TRBJ2-5; either TRBD1 or TRBD2 may supply D (5 bases each). The CDR3 length is 13 residues. Trimming took 4 bases from V and 5 from J, leaving 11 bases between them. Germline V CDR1 and CDR2: SNHLY, FYNNEI.

The chain couples TRBV21-1 to TRBJ1-4. TRBV21-1 is marked as a pseudogene. The CDR3 contains 16 residues. The CDR3 DNA sequence: TGTGCCAGCAGCAAAAGGTTCGGGGATAGTAATGAAAAACTGTTTTTT. This gives the protein CASSKRFGDSNEKLFF.

J is TRBJ1-1 and V is TRBV20-1; D call uncertain. With 5 bases removed from V and 5 bases from J, the gap between germline ends came to 9 bases. Germline assignment: CDR1 DFQATT and CDR2 SNEGSKA (reference sequence). This CDR3 has 11 amino acids. CDR3 sequence: CSAFPITEAFF. The CDR3 DNA reads TGCAGTGCTTTCCCGATAACTGAAGCTTTCTTT.